Following are 19 T cell receptor beta chains from one sample sequenced in a study of glioma-infiltrating T cells. Using RNA template, CDR3s of TCR alpha and beta were amplified with iRepertoire arm-PCR. MiXCR, applied by TCRdb to the multiplex PCR reads, yields one record per CDR3 protein. The sample yields about 410,000 distinct CDR3 sequences, 41% seen once. Sequencing input: glioma tissue, nonneoplastic brain tissue, or PBMCs (not recorded which). These receptor sequences come from a human donor with low-grade glioma or glioblastoma, undergoing nonglioma brain surgery, or in good health (not recorded which).

This clonotype was counted at least ten times. This CDR3 reads CASSSGGTEAFF. The CDR3 nucleotides read TGTGCCAGCAGCTCCGGGGGCACTGAAGCTTTCTTT. The chain employs TRBV6-2 or TRBV6-3 and TRBJ1-1, with D perhaps TRBD1 (5 bases). Per germline, CDR1 MNHEY and CDR2 SVGEGT. Trimming cost V 6 bases and J 4 bases, with 9 bases left between them. CDR3 length equals 12 residues.

In its sample, this clonotype was seen a few times. The chain is built from TRBV28 and TRBJ2-1, with TRBD2 matching over 14 bases. The CDR3 covers 19 residues. Germline CDR1 MDHEN, CDR2 SYDVKM. With 5 bases clipped from V and 0 bases from J, the junction kept 9 bases outside the gene matches. DNA for the CDR3: TGTGCCAGCAGTCCGCCTCCCGGGACTAGCGGGAGCTCCTACAATGAGCAGTTCTTC. It codes for CASSPPPGTSGSSYNEQFF. Complete variable domain (other parts from reference TRBV28 and TRBJ2-1): DVKVTQSSRYLVKRTGEKVFLECVQDMDHENMFWYRQDPGLGLRLIYFSYDVKMKEKGDIPEGYSVSREKKERFSLILESASTNQTSMYLCASSPPPGTSGSSYNEQFFGPGTRLTVL.

The sample holds many counts of this clonotype. This CDR3 reads CASSWAKNTEAFF. In DNA form, the CDR3 reads TGTGCCAGCAGTTGGGCCAAGAACACTGAAGCTTTCTTT. The gene calls are TRBV27 and TRBJ1-1; unclear D gene. The germline V and J ends were trimmed by 4 bases and 1 base, with 7 bases remaining between them. Looked up from germline, CDR1 is MNHEY and CDR2 is SMNVEV (reference sequence). This CDR3 is 13 amino acids long.

Remarks on this clonotype: Germline and junction disagree at one end, which may indicate a read error. The chain couples TRBV20-1 to TRBJ2-1, with 9 positions matching TRBD2. From germline, CDR1 is DFQATT and CDR2 SNEGSKA (reference sequence). The CDR3 spans 18 residues. The CDR3 bases are TGCAGTGCTAGTATTCTAGCGGGATCTCCCCGGGGTTACAATGAGCAGTCCTTC. The encoded protein is CSASILAGSPRGYNEQSF.

This clonotype has only a few counts. The rearrangement links TRBV29-1 to TRBJ1-1, with a weak D call TRBD1 (5 bases). CDR3 length equals 13 residues. V lost 6 bases and J 1 base, leaving 12 bases between the germline ends. CDR1 is SQVTM, CDR2 ANQGSEA, per germline. The CDR3 DNA is TGCAGCGTAGGGGAAACAAGGAACACTGAAGCTTTCTTT. Translating it yields CSVGETRNTEAFF. The full variable domain, rest sourced from reference TRBV29-1 and TRBJ1-1, is SAVISQKPSRDICQRGTSLTIQCQVDSQVTMMFWYRQQPGQSLTLIATANQGSEATYESGFVIDKFPISRPNLTFSTLTVSNMSPEDSSIYLCSVGETRNTEAFFGQGTRLTVV.

In this sample, this clonotype turned up a few times. CDR3 bases: TGTGCCAGCAACCTTAGAGCCGACGGGGATCAGCCCCAGCATTTT. It encodes CASNLRADGDQPQHF. The V and J genes are TRBV7-8 and TRBJ1-5, with D unresolved. Trimming shortened V by 7 bases and J by 5 bases, and 18 bases separated the two germline ends. CDR1 SGHVS and CDR2 FQNEAQ come from the germline V gene. This CDR3 is built from 15 residues.

The rearrangement joins TRBV3-1 to TRBJ2-3; possible D gene TRBD2, 6 bases. The germline V gene has CDR1 LGHDT and CDR2 YNNKEL (reference sequence). The CDR3 length is 15 residues. V lost 0 bases and J 1 base, leaving 8 bases between the germline ends. This chain's CDR3 is CASSQEGGGTDTQYF. The DNA for the CDR3 is TGTGCCAGCAGCCAAGAGGGAGGTGGCACAGATACGCAGTATTTT.

The DNA of the CDR3 is TGCAGTGCTCCGAACAGGGGACCGGATACGCAGTATTTT. Translated, it gives CSAPNRGPDTQYF. This chain uses TRBV20-1 with TRBJ2-3; 7 nucleotides line up with TRBD1. The ends lost 5 bases at V and 6 bases at J; junction bases unmatched: 8. Germline V CDR1 and CDR2: DFQATT, SNEGSKA (reference sequence). This CDR3 is built from 13 residues.

In its sample, this clonotype was seen many times. Here the CDR3 reads CASSYPLRVKRNGYTF. DNA for the CDR3: TGTGCCAGCAGTTACCCTCTTCGGGTTAAAAGGAATGGCTACACCTTC. V gene TRBV6-2 or TRBV6-3 combines with J gene TRBJ1-2; unclear D gene. Looked up from germline, CDR1 is MNHEY and CDR2 is SVGEGT. The CDR3 extends over 16 amino acids. V lost 2 bases to trimming and J lost 6 bases, with 19 bases between them.

Only a few counts were recorded for this clonotype. The chain links TRBV25-1 to TRBJ2-2, with 9 positions matching TRBD2. J gave up 10 bases and V 7 bases, and 10 bases lay outside the gene matches. Germline V gene lookup returns CDR1 MGHDK and CDR2 SYGVNS. This CDR3 has 14 amino acids. CDR3 coding DNA: TGTGCCAGCATGGAGGCGGGAGGGCCTAAGGAGCTGTTTTTT. Its protein is CASMEAGGPKELFF. Full variable domain (outside the CDR3, taken from reference TRBV25-1 and TRBJ2-2): EADIYQTPRYLVIGTGKKITLECSQTMGHDKMYWYQQDPGMELHLIHYSYGVNSTEKGDLSSESTVSRIRTEHFPLTLESARPSHTSQYLCASMEAGGPKELFFGEGSRLTVL.

Turning to this clonotype: A clone one base away is much larger, so this may be a read error. The CDR3 nucleotides read TGTGCCAGCAGACAACCCCCGGCCGATCGGAACTATGGCTACACCTTC. It is translated as CASRQPPADRNYGYTF. This sequence joins TRBV14 and TRBJ1-2, with D hard to call. The CDR3 consists of 16 residues. CDR1 and CDR2 from the germline V gene are SGHDN and FVKESK. The V end was cut by 6 bases, the J end by 2 bases, with 19 bases between.

Notes on this clonotype: A much larger clone differs by one base, so this may be a read error. The rearrangement links TRBV15 to TRBJ2-6; D possibly uses TRBD1 or TRBD2 (6 bases each). The CDR3 sequence is 15 residues long. Germline CDR1 is LNHNV and CDR2 is YYDKDF (reference sequence). As DNA, the CDR3 is TGTGCCACCCTTGACGGACGGAGGGGGGCCAACGCCCTGACTTTC. The encoded protein is CATLDGRRGANALTF.

To note about this clonotype: This may come from a read error, since a much larger clone is one base off. The V call is TRBV27, the J call TRBJ1-1; tentatively, D is TRBD1 (6 bases). In germline, CDR1 is MNHEY, CDR2 SMNVEV (reference sequence). The CDR3 is 15 residues long. The CDR3 DNA follows: TGTGCCAGAAGTTCCGGACAGAGGGGGTTCGGTGAAGCTTTCTTT. It encodes CARSSGQRGFGEAFF.

The chain joins TRBV5-1 to TRBJ1-1; D possibly corresponds to TRBD1 (6 bases). Germline CDR1 is SGHRS and CDR2 is YFSETQ. Trimming shortened V by 0 bases and J by 1 base, and 13 bases separated the two germline ends. The CDR3 sequence is 16 residues long. The CDR3 DNA follows: TGCGCCAGCAGCTTGGAGGGACATCCTTCGAACACTGAAGCTTTCTTT. Amino acids: CASSLEGHPSNTEAFF.

This clonotype was counted ten times or more. This CDR3 is CASSTQGARTEAFF. The CDR3 DNA is TGTGCCAGCAGTACACAGGGGGCGCGCACTGAAGCTTTCTTT. The rearrangement joins TRBV6-2 or TRBV6-3 to TRBJ1-1; 9 nucleotides match TRBD1. The germline V gene has CDR1 MNHEY and CDR2 SVGEGT. The CDR3 covers 14 residues. With V trimmed by 5 bases and J by 4 bases, 5 bases remained unmatched.

This rearrangement joins TRBV5-4 to TRBJ2-7; TRBD1 aligns across 9 bases. Trimming took 4 bases from V and 5 from J; bases not matched to a gene: 13. CDR3 size: 16 residues. Germline V gene data show CDR1 as SGHNT and CDR2 as YYREEE (reference sequence). The CDR3 DNA sequence: TGTGCCAGCAGCACATCTTGGGACAGGGTACGGAACGAGCAGTACTTC. This translates into CASSTSWDRVRNEQYF.

Details on this clonotype: A much larger clonotype is one base distant, so this may be a read error. The chain combines TRBV6-6 with TRBJ1-5; 8 nucleotides line up with TRBD1. The CDR3 has 13 residues. The V gene's germline CDR1 is MNHNY and CDR2 SVGAGI (reference sequence). CDR3 DNA sequence: TGTGCCAGCAGGACAGGGGTTGATCAGCCCAAGCATTTT. Protein: CASRTGVDQPKHF.

With respect to this clonotype: A much bigger clone sits one base away, suggesting this may be a read error. The V gene is TRBV6-1, the J gene TRBJ2-3, with 7 bases that match TRBD2. The CDR3 extends over 13 amino acids. From germline, CDR1 is MNHNS and CDR2 SASEGT. The CDR3 loop is CASSPGRVGEKFF. DNA of the CDR3: TGTGCCAGCAGCCCAGGGAGGGTTGGGGAGAAGTTCTTC.

The chain has TRBV14 and TRBJ2-5; TRBD1 is a possible D gene (5 bases). The CDR3 runs to 16 residues. CDR1 and CDR2 from the germline V gene are SGHDN and FVKESK. Trimming pared 5 bases from V and 0 bases from J, leaving 16 bases between. The CDR3 loop reads CASSLRQFMYQETQYF. The CDR3 DNA reads TGTGCCAGCAGCTTACGACAGTTTATGTACCAAGAGACCCAGTACTTC.